A selection of T cell receptor beta chains follows, all from one sample in a study of cytomegalovirus exposure and HLA in healthy donors. Assay: immunoSEQ multiplex PCR; the TCRdb copy retains only in-frame clones and omits some. The data contain around 150,000 clones, around 65% of them singletons. Specimen: PBMCs. These receptors were collected from a woman aged 35 to 49 in good health and CMV-seropositive. Each CDR3 is given with its conserved first and last residue.

TRBJ1-3,TRBV7-3,CASSLIGGSGNTIYF
TRBJ1-1,TRBV6-6,CASSYSTAGLAFF
TRBJ2-5,TRBV5-8,CASSWGDRGQETQYF
TRBJ1-2,TRBV29-1,CSVGRDRGYGYTF
TRBJ1-5,TRBV2,CASSFDTYNQPQHF
TRBJ1-1,TRBV6-1,CASSDQLGQREAFF
TRBJ1-1,TRBV27,CASSPRWGVNTEAFF
TRBJ1-6,TRBV5-8,CASADRSLSSYNSPLHF
TRBJ2-5,TRBV6-6,CASGETGEQYF
TRBJ1-1,TRBV9,CASSVGQVMNTEAFF
TRBJ2-2,TRBV6-5,CASSYRGTGELFF
TRBJ1-5,TRBV19,CASSQTGMDQPQHF
TRBJ2-1,TRBV9,CASSPGLAGDNEQFF
TRBJ1-5,TRBV23-1,CASIGYQPQHF
TRBJ1-2,TRBV28,CASSLSVGYTF
TRBJ1-4,TRBV6-1,CASSDLQLNEKLFF
TRBJ1-6,TRBV4-1,CASSQTGTGDNSPLHF
TRBJ1-5,TRBV7-2,CASSPDQGGNQPQHF
TRBJ2-7,TRBV15,CATHGEGTTTSYEQYF
TRBJ1-3,TRBV4-1,CASSQDDRFNSGNTIYF
TRBJ1-6,TRBV10-3,CAIVAGYNSPLHF
TRBJ2-5,TRBV2,CASRGAGGHRETQYF
TRBJ2-1,TRBV25-1,CASKGLAGGNEQFF
TRBJ2-1,TRBV28,CASSLTSGRINEQFF
TRBJ2-2,TRBV9,CASSVSPTGKNTGELFF
TRBJ1-4,TRBV23-1,CASSQTGISEKLFF
TRBJ2-3,TRBV6-1,CASNRATDTQYF
TRBJ2-7,TRBV18,CASSLGQTGAYEQYF
TRBJ2-7,TRBV6-5,CASSYLTGDRVYEQYF